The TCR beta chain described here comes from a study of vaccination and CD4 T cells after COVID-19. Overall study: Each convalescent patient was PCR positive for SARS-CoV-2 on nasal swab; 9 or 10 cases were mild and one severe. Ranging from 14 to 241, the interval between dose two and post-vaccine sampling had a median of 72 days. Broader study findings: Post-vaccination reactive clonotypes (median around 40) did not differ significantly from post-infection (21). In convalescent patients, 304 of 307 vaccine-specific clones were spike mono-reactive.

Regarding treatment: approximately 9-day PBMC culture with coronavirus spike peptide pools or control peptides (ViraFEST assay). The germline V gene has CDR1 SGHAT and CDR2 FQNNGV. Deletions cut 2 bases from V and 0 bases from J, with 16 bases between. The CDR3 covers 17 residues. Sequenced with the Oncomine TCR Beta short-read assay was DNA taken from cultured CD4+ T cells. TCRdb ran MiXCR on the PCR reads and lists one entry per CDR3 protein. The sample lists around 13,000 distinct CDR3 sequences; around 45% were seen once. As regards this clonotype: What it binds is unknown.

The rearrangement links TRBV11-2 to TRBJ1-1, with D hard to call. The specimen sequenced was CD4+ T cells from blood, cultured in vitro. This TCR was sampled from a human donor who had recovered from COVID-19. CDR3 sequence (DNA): TGTGCCAGCAGCTTATGGGCGGTAAGAGACATGAACACTGAAGCTTTCTTT. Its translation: CASSLWAVRDMNTEAFF.